The clone carrying this TCR beta chain was seen a few times. Measured with immunoSEQ multiplex PCR; TCRdb has only the in-frame clones, and not every one. The sample consists of tens of thousands of clones, roughly 76% of them appearing once. This sample is drawn from a study of blood T cell repertoires in COVID-19. As for the study in general: The analysed material was cDNA or gDNA that came from T cells, B-cell-depleted T cells, or PBMCs.

The Seattle patients joined while their infection was active and were tracked longitudinally afterward. The germline V gene encodes CDR1 SGHRS and CDR2 YFSETQ. This CDR3 has 16 residues. V was shortened by 0 bases and J by 4 bases, with 16 bases between the two germline ends. This chain connects TRBV5-1 to TRBJ1-2; no clear D. Specimen: peripheral blood. This receptor was identified in a man older than 75 with COVID-19, enrolled during active disease. CDR3 nucleotides: TGCGCCAGCAGCTTGGTGTCGCGGGTAGACGTCTATGGCTACACCTTC. It translates to CASSLVSRVDVYGYTF.